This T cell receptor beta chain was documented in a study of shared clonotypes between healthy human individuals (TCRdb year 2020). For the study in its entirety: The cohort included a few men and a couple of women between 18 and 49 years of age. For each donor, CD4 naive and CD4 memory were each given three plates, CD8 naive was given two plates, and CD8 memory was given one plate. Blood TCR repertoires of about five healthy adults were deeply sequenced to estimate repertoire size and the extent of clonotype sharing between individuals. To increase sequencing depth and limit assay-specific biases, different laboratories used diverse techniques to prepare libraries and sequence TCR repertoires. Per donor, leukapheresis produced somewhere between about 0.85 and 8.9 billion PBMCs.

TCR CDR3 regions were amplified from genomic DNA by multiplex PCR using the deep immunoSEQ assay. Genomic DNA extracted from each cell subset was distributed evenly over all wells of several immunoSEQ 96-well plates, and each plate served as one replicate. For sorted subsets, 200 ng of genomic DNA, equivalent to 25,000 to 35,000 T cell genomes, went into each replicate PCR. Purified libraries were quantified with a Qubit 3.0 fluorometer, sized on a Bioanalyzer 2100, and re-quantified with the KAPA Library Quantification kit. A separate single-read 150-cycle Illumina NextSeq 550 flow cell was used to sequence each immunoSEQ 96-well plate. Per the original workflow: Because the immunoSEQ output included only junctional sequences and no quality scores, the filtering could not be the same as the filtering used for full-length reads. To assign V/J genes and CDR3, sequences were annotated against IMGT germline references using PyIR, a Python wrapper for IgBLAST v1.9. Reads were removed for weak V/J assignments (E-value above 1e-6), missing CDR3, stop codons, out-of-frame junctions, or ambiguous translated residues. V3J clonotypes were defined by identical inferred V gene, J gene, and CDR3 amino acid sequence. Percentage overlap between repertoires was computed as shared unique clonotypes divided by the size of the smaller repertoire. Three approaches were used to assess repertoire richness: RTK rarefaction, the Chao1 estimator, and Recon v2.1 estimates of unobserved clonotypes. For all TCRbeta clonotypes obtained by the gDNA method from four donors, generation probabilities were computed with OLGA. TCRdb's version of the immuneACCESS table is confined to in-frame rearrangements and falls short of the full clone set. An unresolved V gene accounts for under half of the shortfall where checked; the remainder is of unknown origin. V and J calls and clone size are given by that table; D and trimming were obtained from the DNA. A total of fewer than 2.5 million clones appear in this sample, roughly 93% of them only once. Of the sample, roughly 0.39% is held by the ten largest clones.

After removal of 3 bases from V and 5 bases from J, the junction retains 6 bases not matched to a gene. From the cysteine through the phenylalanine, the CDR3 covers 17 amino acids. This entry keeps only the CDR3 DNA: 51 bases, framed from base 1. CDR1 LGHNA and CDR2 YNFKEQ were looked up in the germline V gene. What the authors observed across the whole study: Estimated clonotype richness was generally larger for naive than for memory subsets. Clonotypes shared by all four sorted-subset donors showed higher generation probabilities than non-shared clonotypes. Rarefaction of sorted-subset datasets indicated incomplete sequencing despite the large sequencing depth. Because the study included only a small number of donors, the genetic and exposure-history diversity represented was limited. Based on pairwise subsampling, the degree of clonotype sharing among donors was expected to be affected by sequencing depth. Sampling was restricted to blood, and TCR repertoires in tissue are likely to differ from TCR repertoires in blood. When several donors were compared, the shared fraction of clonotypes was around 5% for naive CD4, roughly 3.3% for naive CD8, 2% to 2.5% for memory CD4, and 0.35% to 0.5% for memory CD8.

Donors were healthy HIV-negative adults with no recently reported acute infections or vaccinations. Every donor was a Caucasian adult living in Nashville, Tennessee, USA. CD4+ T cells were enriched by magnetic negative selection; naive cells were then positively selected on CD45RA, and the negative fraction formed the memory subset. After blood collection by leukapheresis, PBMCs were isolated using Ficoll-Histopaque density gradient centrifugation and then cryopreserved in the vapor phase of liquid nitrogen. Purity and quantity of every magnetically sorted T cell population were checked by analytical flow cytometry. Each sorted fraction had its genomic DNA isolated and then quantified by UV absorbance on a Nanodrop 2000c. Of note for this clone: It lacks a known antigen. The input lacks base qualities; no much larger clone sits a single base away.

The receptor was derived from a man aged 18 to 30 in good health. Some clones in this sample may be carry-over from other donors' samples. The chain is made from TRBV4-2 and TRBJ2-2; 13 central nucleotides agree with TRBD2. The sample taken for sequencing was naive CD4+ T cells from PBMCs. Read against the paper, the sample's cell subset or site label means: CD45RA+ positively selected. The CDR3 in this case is CASSQGTSGRETGELFF. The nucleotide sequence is TGTGCCAGCAGCCAGGGTACTAGCGGGAGGGAGACCGGGGAGCTGTTTTTT.